The 18 T cell receptor beta chains presented below share a single source sample, sequenced in a study of CXCR3-negative and CXCR3-positive naive CD8 T cells. UMI-labeled 5' RACE yielded the TRB cDNA libraries. From its re-call of the 5' RACE reads, TCRdb lists each CDR3 protein once, without DNA. The sample includes around 120,000 distinct CDR3 sequences. Antigen specificity for these receptors is unknown. Findings and caveats of the study: Against CXCR3-negative naive cells, CXCR3-positive naive cells showed more hydrophobic TRB CDR3s.

Sequencing used naive CXCR3+ CD8+ T cells from blood. As for subset: CD45RO-CCR7+CD27+CD95- naive CD8+ T cells expressing CXCR3 (TNR3+). These receptor sequences come from a human donor in good health. Some clones in this sample may be carry-over from other donors' samples.

The genes are TRBV18 and TRBJ2-7; the TCRdb D gene call, TRBD1, has no DNA to confirm it. Germline values: CDR1 KGHSH, CDR2 LQKENI. The CDR3 runs 17 residues. The CDR3 protein is CASSGDREARWQDEQYF.

CDR3 residues: CASSPSGRGSYEQYF. The genes are TRBV6-2 or TRBV6-3 and TRBJ2-7; the D gene TCRdb calls, TRBD1, cannot be checked with no DNA. CDR1 is MNHEY and CDR2 is SVGEGT in the germline V gene. This CDR3 spans 15 amino acids.

The CDR3 protein is CASSLRPGTDYEQFF. V gene TRBV5-5 combines with J gene TRBJ2-1; TCRdb's D call, TRBD1, is unchecked because there is no DNA. The germline gives CDR1 SGHKS, CDR2 YYEKEE (reference sequence). The CDR3 runs 15 residues.

The chain employs TRBV7-6 and TRBJ1-5; TCRdb returns TRBD1, unconfirmable since there is no DNA. This CDR3 region has 15 residues. The germline CDR1 and CDR2 sequences are SGHVS and FNYEAQ. CDR3 in amino acids: CASTPGQDSNQPQHF. Complete variable domain (other parts from reference TRBV7-6 and TRBJ1-5): GAGVSQSPRYKVTKRGQDVALRCDPISGHVSLYWYRQALGQGPEFLTYFNYEAQQDKSGLPNDRFSAERPEGSISTLTIQRTEQRDSAMYRCASTPGQDSNQPQHFGDGTRLSIL.

The rearrangement links TRBV7-9 to TRBJ2-1; the TCRdb D gene call, TRBD1, has no DNA to confirm it. The CDR3 contains 15 residues. Looked up from germline, CDR1 is SEHNR and CDR2 is FQNEAQ (reference sequence). This CDR3 reads CASSLAGPLLNEQLF.

The J gene is TRBJ2-7, the V gene TRBV25-1; TCRdb's D call of TRBD1 is untestable without DNA. CDR1 is MGHDK and CDR2 is SYGVNS in the germline V gene. The CDR3 length is 15 residues. This chain's CDR3 is CASSIQGFSFSEQYF.

The CDR3 sequence is CASSQGVHESSYNEQFF. V usage is TRBV4-2 and J usage is TRBJ2-1. This CDR3 region has 17 residues. CDR1 is LGHNA, CDR2 YNFKEQ, per germline.

The chain uses TRBV28 and TRBJ2-1; TCRdb outputs TRBD1, but without DNA this stays unchecked. Looked up from germline, CDR1 is MDHEN and CDR2 is SYDVKM. The CDR3 sequence is 12 residues long. The CDR3 is CASSPRGREQFF. Filled out from reference TRBV28 and TRBJ2-1, the complete variable domain reads DVKVTQSSRYLVKRTGEKVFLECVQDMDHENMFWYRQDPGLGLRLIYFSYDVKMKEKGDIPEGYSVSREKKERFSLILESASTNQTSMYLCASSPRGREQFFGPGTRLTVL.

The CDR3 protein is CSARDPGTDIYGYTF. The V call is TRBV20-1, the J call TRBJ1-2; without DNA, the TCRdb call of TRBD1 cannot be checked. Germline CDR1 DFQATT, CDR2 SNEGSKA (reference sequence). The CDR3 runs to 15 residues.

The chain employs TRBV5-1 and TRBJ2-1; TCRdb designates TRBD2, a call that cannot be tested without DNA. Per the germline V gene, CDR1 is SGHRS and CDR2 is YFSETQ. This CDR3 spans 16 amino acids. The CDR3 spells CASSGSGWSSYNEQFF.

This chain uses TRBV9 with TRBJ2-1; the D gene TCRdb calls, TRBD1, cannot be checked with no DNA. CDR1 and CDR2 (germline): SGDLS, YYNGEE. CDR3 length equals 14 residues. The CDR3: CASSVEQVDNEQFF.

V usage is TRBV20-1 and J usage is TRBJ2-2. The CDR3 loop spans 14 amino acids. From germline, CDR1 is DFQATT and CDR2 SNEGSKA (reference sequence). The CDR3 sequence: CSARDTADTGELFF.

The genes are TRBV29-1 and TRBJ2-2. The CDR3 loop spans 11 amino acids. CDR1 is SQVTM, CDR2 ANQGSEA, per germline. CDR3 region: CSVGRSGELFF.

The chain joins TRBV7-9 to TRBJ2-3; lacking DNA, the TRBD1 call made by TCRdb goes unchecked. The CDR3 extends over 12 amino acids. The V gene's germline CDR1 is SEHNR and CDR2 FQNEAQ (reference sequence). The CDR3 sequence is CASSPQEDTQYF.

The V gene is TRBV6-5, the J gene TRBJ1-1; TCRdb selects TRBD1, and the lack of DNA leaves this call unchecked. This CDR3 is built from 13 residues. The V gene's germline CDR1 is MNHEY and CDR2 SVGAGI. The CDR3 is CASSSTGGVEAFF.

The chain couples TRBV3-1 to TRBJ2-7; lacking DNA, the TRBD1 call made by TCRdb goes unchecked. CDR3 length: 14 residues. Per the germline V gene, CDR1 is LGHDT and CDR2 is YNNKEL (reference sequence). The chain's CDR3 is CASSPREGPYEQYF.

J is TRBJ2-1 and V is TRBV27; absent DNA, TCRdb's TRBD1 call cannot be checked. The V gene's germline CDR1 is MNHEY and CDR2 SMNVEV (reference sequence). The CDR3 sequence is 13 residues long. CDR3 amino acids: CASRRGVNNEQFF.

The chain carries TRBV6-5 and TRBJ2-3; checking the TCRdb D call of TRBD2 is not possible without DNA. From germline, CDR1 is MNHEY and CDR2 SVGAGI. CDR3 length: 17 amino acids. The CDR3 reads CASSSVVQREATDTQYF.